Presented here are 17 T cell receptor beta chains from one specimen sequenced in a study of T cell repertoires in cytomegalovirus infection. These TCRs are of unknown antigen specificity. From the reads, TCRdb called clonotypes with MiXCR, one entry per CDR3 protein. The sample lists 95,000 to 150,000 distinct CDR3 sequences, around 32% seen once, with 58% in the top ten. Sequenced material: CD8+ T cells from cultured PBMCs, taken from culture after CMV antigen stimulation. The receptor set was obtained from a human donor in good health (CMV status not recorded). Some clones in this sample may be carry-over from other donors' samples.

The chain carries TRBV29-1 and TRBJ2-1; 10 positions agree with TRBD1. The CDR3 covers 15 residues. Per germline, CDR1 SQVTM and CDR2 ANQGSEA. V shed 6 bases, J shed 7 bases, and the junction held 12 bases outside the gene matches. CDR3 residues: CSVKRGQGTVNEQFF. The CDR3 region has the DNA TGCAGCGTAAAAAGGGGACAGGGGACAGTTAATGAGCAGTTCTTC.

This chain connects TRBV6-6 to TRBJ1-5; weak D call: TRBD1 (6 bases). The germline V gene has CDR1 MNHNY and CDR2 SVGAGI (reference sequence). Deletions cut 6 bases from V and 3 bases from J, with 15 bases between. The CDR3 totals 15 residues. DNA for the CDR3: TGTGCCAGCAGCTTACTCGAGGGGGTCAATCAGCCCCAGCATTTT. Amino acids: CASSLLEGVNQPQHF.

The chain links TRBV28 to TRBJ2-3; a possible D gene is TRBD1 (6 bases). Germline-derived CDR1 and CDR2 are MDHEN and SYDVKM. Trimming removed 6 bases at V and 5 bases at J, with 15 bases between. The CDR3 runs 14 residues. As DNA, the CDR3 is TGTGCCAGCAGCCTGGGGGCGCGGAGAGATACGCAGTATTTT. It specifies CASSLGARRDTQYF.

In its sample, this clonotype was seen once. The V gene is TRBV27, the J gene TRBJ2-1, with 12 bases fitting TRBD2. CDR1 and CDR2 from the germline V gene are MNHEY and SMNVEV (reference sequence). V shed 5 bases and J 5 bases; nucleotides not matched to a gene: 4. The CDR3 runs 15 residues. The CDR3 region has the DNA TGTGCCAGCAGTATCAGACTAGCGGGGGACAATGAGCAGTTCTTC. This encodes CASSIRLAGDNEQFF.

This clonotype occurred many times. The gene calls are TRBV7-2 and TRBJ1-3; no clear D. The germline V gene has CDR1 SGHTA and CDR2 FQGNSA. The CDR3 is made up of 16 amino acids. Trimming pared 2 bases from V and 0 bases from J, leaving 11 bases between. The CDR3 DNA sequence: TGTGCCAGCAGCTTAATATTAGGTACCTCTGGAAACACCATATATTTT. Protein: CASSLILGTSGNTIYF.

This clonotype was observed many times. The chain has TRBV7-2 and TRBJ1-2, with TRBD1 matching over 9 bases. Germline V gene data show CDR1 as SGHTA and CDR2 as FQGNSA. There are 12 residues in the CDR3. V was pared by 8 bases and J by 6 bases, with 4 bases of the junction left unmatched. The CDR3 loop is CASAGTGNGYTF. The CDR3 region has the DNA TGTGCCAGCGCCGGGACAGGGAATGGCTACACCTTC.

The chain recombines TRBV2 with TRBJ1-5, with D unresolved. Germline lookup yields CDR1 SNHLY and CDR2 FYNNEI. Deletions cut 2 bases from V and 0 bases from J, with 14 bases between. CDR3 length: 17 residues. This chain's CDR3 is CASSERAREISNQPQHF. In DNA, the CDR3 is TGTGCCAGCAGTGAACGAGCCAGAGAGATTAGCAATCAGCCCCAGCATTTT.

This rearrangement joins TRBV19 to TRBJ2-7; D is ambiguous. In germline, CDR1 is LNHDA, CDR2 SQIVND (reference sequence). The CDR3 has 14 amino acids. The V end lost 8 bases, the J end lost 5 bases, and 19 bases lay between the germline ends. CDR3 residues: CASASSDGFDEQYF. The CDR3 DNA is TGTGCCAGTGCATCCTCGGACGGGTTCGACGAGCAGTACTTC.

In this sample, this clonotype turned up a few times. The rearrangement joins TRBV28 to TRBJ1-4, with 7 positions matching TRBD1. The CDR3 runs to 15 residues. The germline V gene encodes CDR1 MDHEN and CDR2 SYDVKM. Trimming cost V 6 bases and J 2 bases; bases outside gene matches: 6. CDR3 bases: TGTGCCAGCAGGACGGGACAGATGACTAATGAAAAACTGTTTTTT. Encoded protein: CASRTGQMTNEKLFF.

The chain is built from TRBV12-3 or TRBV12-4 and TRBJ1-1, with 7 bases fitting TRBD1. The CDR3 extends over 14 amino acids. Unmatched junction bases numbered 11, after V lost 8 bases and J lost 5 bases. CDR3 region: CASGDRVSGTEAFF. The CDR3 region has the DNA TGTGCCAGCGGCGACAGGGTTAGTGGAACTGAAGCTTTCTTT.

This chain joins TRBV5-8 and TRBJ1-5; TRBD1 aligns across 9 bases. Losses at the gene ends were 3 bases for V and 9 bases for J; bases not matched to a gene: 4. Germline loops: CDR1 SGHTS, CDR2 YDEGEE. CDR3 length: 13 amino acids. The CDR3 loop is CASSWDREGPQHF. The CDR3 coding sequence is TGTGCCAGCAGCTGGGACAGGGAGGGGCCCCAGCATTTT.

The chain has TRBV27 and TRBJ1-1; tentative D call: TRBD1 (5 bases). Germline CDR1 MNHEY, CDR2 SMNVEV (reference sequence). The CDR3 covers 17 residues. With 6 bases removed from V and 0 bases from J, the gap between germline ends came to 20 bases. This chain's CDR3 is CASSHLGRGVMNTEAFF. The CDR3 nucleotides read TGTGCCAGCAGCCACCTAGGACGGGGGGTCATGAACACTGAAGCTTTCTTT.

The V call is TRBV5-4, the J call TRBJ2-5, with D possibly being TRBD1 (8 bases). The germline gives CDR1 SGHNT, CDR2 YYREEE (reference sequence). Trimming removed 2 bases at V and 3 bases at J, with 14 bases between. This CDR3 comprises 15 residues. The CDR3 DNA follows: TGTGCCAGCAGCTTCACAGGGGGGGGGAAAGAGACCCAGTACTTC. Translated: CASSFTGGGKETQYF.

The V call is TRBV9, the J call TRBJ2-5, with D perhaps matching TRBD2 (5 bases). Germline CDR1 SGDLS, CDR2 YYNGEE. With 3 bases removed from V and 2 bases from J, the gap between germline ends came to 17 bases. The CDR3 is 16 amino acids. The CDR3 coding sequence is TGTGCCAGCAGCGCAAAACCAAGGACTGAACAAGAGACCCAGTACTTC. This encodes CASSAKPRTEQETQYF.

This clonotype was observed a few times. The chain uses TRBV5-5 and TRBJ1-1, with no clear D. This CDR3 has 13 residues. Trimming pared 0 bases from V and 8 bases from J, leaving 11 bases between. Germline V gene lookup returns CDR1 SGHKS and CDR2 YYEKEE (reference sequence). The CDR3 is CASSLVPLKEAFF. The CDR3 coding sequence is TGTGCCAGCAGCTTGGTGCCTCTTAAAGAAGCTTTCTTT.

This clonotype was seen only a few times. V is TRBV18 and J is TRBJ2-7, with a weak D call TRBD2 (6 bases). Per the germline V gene, CDR1 is KGHSH and CDR2 is LQKENI. Trimming left V 5 bases short and J 1 base short, with 15 bases between. The CDR3 spans 15 residues. DNA for the CDR3: TGTGCCAGCTCATCCGGGGGTTTAAGATCCTACGAGCAGTACTTC. It is translated as CASSSGGLRSYEQYF.

This clonotype was found a few times. The chain has TRBV4-3 and TRBJ2-7; D could derive from TRBD1 or TRBD2 (6 bases each). CDR3 length equals 15 residues. Germline V CDR1 and CDR2: LGHNA, YSLEER. The germline V and J ends were trimmed by 0 bases and 2 bases, with 11 bases remaining between them. CDR3 DNA: TGCGCCAGCAGCCAAGATAGGGGGGAAGCCTACGAGCAGTACTTC. Its translation: CASSQDRGEAYEQYF.